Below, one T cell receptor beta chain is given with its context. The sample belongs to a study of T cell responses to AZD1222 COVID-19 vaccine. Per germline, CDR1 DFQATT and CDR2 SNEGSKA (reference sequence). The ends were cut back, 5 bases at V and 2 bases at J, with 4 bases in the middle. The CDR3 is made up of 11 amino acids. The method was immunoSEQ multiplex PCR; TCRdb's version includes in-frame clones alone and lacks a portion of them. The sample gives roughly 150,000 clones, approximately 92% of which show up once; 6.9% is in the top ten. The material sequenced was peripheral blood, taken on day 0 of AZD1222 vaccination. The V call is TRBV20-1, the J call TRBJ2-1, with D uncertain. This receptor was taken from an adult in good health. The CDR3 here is CSAYTYNEQFF. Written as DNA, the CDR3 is TGCAGTGCTTACACCTACAATGAGCAGTTCTTC.